The entry below describes one T cell receptor (beta chain). TCRdb reprocessed the 5' RACE reads with MiXCR, giving one entry per CDR3 protein. Of 280,000 or so distinct CDR3 sequences listed, around 8% were seen once; the top ten hold around a fifth. These data originate in a study of T-cell memory formation after mild COVID-19. The V and J ends lost 2 bases and 2 bases, in that order; junction bases with no gene match: 6. Germline CDR1 and CDR2: SEHNR and FQNEAQ (reference sequence). This CDR3 comprises 16 residues. This receptor was obtained from a young man who had mild COVID-19 (a few samples of this study predate the infection). Cell type and time point are not known. The sequencing input was PBMCs or a T cell subset sorted from them (not recorded which). The chain recombines TRBV7-9 with TRBJ2-1; the match to TRBD2 covers 7 bases. This CDR3 reads CASSLSGDGAYNEQFF. The CDR3 DNA is TGTGCCAGCAGCTTAAGCGGGGATGGGGCCTACAATGAGCAGTTCTTC.